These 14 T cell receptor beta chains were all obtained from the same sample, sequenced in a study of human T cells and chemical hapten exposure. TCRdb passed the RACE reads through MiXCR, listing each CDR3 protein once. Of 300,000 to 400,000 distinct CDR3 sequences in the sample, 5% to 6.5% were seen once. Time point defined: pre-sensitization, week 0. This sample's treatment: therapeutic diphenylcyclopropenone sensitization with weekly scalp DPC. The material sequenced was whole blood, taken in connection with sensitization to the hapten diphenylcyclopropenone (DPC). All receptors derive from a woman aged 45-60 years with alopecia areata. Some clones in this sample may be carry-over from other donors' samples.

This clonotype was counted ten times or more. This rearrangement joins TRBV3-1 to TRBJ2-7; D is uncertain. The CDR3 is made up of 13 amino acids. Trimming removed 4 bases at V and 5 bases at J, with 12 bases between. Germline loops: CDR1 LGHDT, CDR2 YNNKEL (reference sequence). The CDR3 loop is CASSPFWSNEQYF. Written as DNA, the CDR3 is TGTGCCAGCAGCCCTTTCTGGTCGAACGAGCAGTACTTC.

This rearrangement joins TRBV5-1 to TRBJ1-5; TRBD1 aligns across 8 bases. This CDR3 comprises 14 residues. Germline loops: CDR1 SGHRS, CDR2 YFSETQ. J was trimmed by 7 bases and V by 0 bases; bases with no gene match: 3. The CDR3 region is CASSLEDRGQPQHF. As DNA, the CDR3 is TGCGCCAGCAGCTTGGAAGACAGGGGACAGCCCCAGCATTTT.

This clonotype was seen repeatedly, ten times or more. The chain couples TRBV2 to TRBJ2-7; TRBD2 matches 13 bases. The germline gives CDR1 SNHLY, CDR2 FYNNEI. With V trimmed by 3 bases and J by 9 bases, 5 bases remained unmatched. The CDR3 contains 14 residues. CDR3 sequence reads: CASSETSGGMVQYF. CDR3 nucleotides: TGTGCCAGCAGTGAGACTAGCGGGGGGATGGTGCAGTACTTC.

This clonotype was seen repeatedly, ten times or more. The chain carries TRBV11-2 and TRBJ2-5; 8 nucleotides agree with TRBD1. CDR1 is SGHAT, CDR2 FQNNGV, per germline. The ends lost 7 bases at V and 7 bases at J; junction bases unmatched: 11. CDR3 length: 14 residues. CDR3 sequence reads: CASTGTGGAGTQYF. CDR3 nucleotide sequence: TGTGCCAGCACCGGGACAGGAGGCGCTGGGACCCAGTACTTC.

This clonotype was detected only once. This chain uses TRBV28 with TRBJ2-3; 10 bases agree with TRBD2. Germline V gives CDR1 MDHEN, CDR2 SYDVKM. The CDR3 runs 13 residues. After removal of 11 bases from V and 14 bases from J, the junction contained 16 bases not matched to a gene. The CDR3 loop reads CAEKGRLAGEAYF. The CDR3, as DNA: TGTGCCGAGAAGGGTCGGCTAGCGGGAGAAGCGTATTTT. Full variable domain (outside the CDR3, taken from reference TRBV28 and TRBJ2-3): DVKVTQSSRYLVKRTGEKVFLECVQDMDHENMFWYRQDPGLGLRLIYFSYDVKMKEKGDIPEGYSVSREKKERFSLILESASTNQTSMYLCAEKGRLAGEAYFGPGTRLTVL.

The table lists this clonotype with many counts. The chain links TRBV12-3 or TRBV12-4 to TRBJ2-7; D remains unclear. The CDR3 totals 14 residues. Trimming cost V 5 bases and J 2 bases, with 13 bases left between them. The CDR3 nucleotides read TGTGCCAGCAGTCCCAGGACGTTCCCCTACGAGCAGTACTTC. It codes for CASSPRTFPYEQYF.

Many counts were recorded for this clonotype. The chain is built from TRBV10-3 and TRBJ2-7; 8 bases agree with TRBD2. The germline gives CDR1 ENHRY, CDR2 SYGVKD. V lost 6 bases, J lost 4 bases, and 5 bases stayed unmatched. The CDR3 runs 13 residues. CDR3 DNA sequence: TGTGCCATCAGGCGGGGGGAATCTTACGAGCAGTACTTC. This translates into CAIRRGESYEQYF.

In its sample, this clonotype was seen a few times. CDR3 amino acids: CASSEGVGSNQPQHF. For the CDR3, the DNA is TGTGCCAGCAGTGAAGGGGTAGGGAGCAATCAGCCCCAGCATTTT. The rearrangement links TRBV6-1 to TRBJ1-5; D gene ambiguous. This CDR3 contains 15 residues. The V and J ends lost 1 base and 1 base respectively, with 8 bases between them. The germline gives CDR1 MNHNS, CDR2 SASEGT.

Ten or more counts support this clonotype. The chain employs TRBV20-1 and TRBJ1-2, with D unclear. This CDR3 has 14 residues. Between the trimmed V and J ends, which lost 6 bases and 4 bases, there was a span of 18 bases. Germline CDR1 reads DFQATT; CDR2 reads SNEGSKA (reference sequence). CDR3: CSAIPHSELYGYTF. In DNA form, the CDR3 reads TGCAGTGCCATACCACACAGCGAACTCTATGGCTACACCTTC.

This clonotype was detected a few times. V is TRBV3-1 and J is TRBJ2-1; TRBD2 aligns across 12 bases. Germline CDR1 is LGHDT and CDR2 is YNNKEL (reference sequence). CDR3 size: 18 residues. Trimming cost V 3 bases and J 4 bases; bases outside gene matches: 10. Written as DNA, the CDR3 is TGTGCCAGCAGCCACCAGGGTACCGGGACTAGCGGGTACAATGAGCAGTTCTTC. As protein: CASSHQGTGTSGYNEQFF.

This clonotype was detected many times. CDR3 sequence (DNA): TGTGCCAGCTCACCACCGATGCAGGGGGCTGAAGCTTTCTTT. Its translation: CASSPPMQGAEAFF. V is TRBV18 and J is TRBJ1-1; 7 bases line up with TRBD1. The CDR3 has 14 amino acids. In germline, CDR1 is KGHSH, CDR2 LQKENI. After removal of 0 bases from V and 6 bases from J, the junction contained 4 bases not matched to a gene.

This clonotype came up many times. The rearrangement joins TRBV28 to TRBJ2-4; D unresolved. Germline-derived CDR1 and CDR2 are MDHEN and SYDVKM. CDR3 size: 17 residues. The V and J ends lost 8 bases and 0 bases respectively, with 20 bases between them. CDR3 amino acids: CASPVGSLRLAKNIQYF. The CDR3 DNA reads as TGTGCCAGCCCTGTCGGCTCTCTTAGATTAGCCAAAAACATTCAGTACTTC.

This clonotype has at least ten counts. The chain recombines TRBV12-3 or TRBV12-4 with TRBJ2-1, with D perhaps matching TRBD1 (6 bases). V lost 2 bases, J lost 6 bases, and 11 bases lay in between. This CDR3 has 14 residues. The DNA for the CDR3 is TGTGCCAGCAGTTTAAGGGAAGGGGGCAATGAGCAGTTCTTC. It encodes CASSLREGGNEQFF.

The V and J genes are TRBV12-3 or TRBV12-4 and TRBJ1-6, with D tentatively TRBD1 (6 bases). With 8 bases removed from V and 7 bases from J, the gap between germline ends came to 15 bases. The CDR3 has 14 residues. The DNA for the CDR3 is TGTGCCAGCGGGCCTCGGGACACAAATTCACCCCTCCACTTT. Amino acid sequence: CASGPRDTNSPLHF.